This TCR beta chain stems from a study of T-cell reconstitution after alpha-beta-depleted transplantation in children. Preparation of the TCRbeta library was carried out with unique molecular identifiers. TCRdb passed the PCR reads through MiXCR, listing each CDR3 protein once. This sample has 84,000 or so distinct CDR3 sequences, with 15% found just once. The source material was PBMCs, mostly from graft donor cells, sampled 180 days after TCRalphabeta/CD19-depleted stem cell transplant. The sequence was collected from a male patient under 10 years old who had a stem cell transplant for acute lymphoblastic leukemia, so the T cells may come from the graft donor.

The CDR3, as DNA: TGCAGTGCTAGCCTAGCAGGGCACAACACAGATACGCAGTATTTT. It translates to CSASLAGHNTDTQYF. The rearrangement links TRBV20-1 to TRBJ2-3; D assignment may be TRBD1 or TRBD2 (5 bases each). V shed 3 bases and J shed 2 bases, with 15 bases lying between them. The CDR3 is 15 residues long. The germline gives CDR1 DFQATT, CDR2 SNEGSKA (reference sequence).